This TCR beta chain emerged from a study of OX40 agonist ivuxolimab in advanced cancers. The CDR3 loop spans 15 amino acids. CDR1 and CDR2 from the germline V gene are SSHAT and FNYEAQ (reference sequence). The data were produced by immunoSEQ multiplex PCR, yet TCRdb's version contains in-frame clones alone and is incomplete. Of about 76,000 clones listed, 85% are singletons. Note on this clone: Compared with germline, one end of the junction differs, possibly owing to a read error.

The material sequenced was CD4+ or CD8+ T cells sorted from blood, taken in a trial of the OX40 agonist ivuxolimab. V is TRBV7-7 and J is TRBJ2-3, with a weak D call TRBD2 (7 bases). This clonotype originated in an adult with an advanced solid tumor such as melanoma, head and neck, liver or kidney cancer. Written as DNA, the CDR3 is TGTGCTAGCAGCTTAGGACGGGGGGCAACAGATACGCAGTATTTT. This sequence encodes CASSLGRGATDTQYF.